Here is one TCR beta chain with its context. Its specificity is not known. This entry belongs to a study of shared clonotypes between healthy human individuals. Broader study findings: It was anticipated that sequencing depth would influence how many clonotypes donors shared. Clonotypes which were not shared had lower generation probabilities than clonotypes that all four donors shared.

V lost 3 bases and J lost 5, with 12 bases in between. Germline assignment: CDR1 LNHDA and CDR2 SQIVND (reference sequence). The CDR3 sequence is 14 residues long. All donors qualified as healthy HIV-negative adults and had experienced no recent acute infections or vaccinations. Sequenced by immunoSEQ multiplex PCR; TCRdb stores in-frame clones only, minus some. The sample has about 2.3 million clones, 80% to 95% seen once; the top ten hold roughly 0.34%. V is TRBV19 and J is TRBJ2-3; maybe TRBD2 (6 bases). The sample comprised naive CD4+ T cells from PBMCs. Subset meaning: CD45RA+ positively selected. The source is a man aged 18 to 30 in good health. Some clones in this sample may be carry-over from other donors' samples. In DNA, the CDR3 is TGTGCCAGTAGTATGGCGGTCGGGGGAGATACGCAGTATTTT. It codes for CASSMAVGGDTQYF.